The 18 T cell receptor beta chains presented below share a single source sample, sequenced in a study of spatial heterogeneity in lung cancer. MiXCR was run by TCRdb on the 5' RACE reads, yielding one entry per CDR3 protein. The table has about 17,000 distinct CDR3 sequences, about 21% seen once. Noted time point: sample taken at primary tumor resection. Frozen PBMC, nontumor lung or tumor provided whole RNA, which was sequenced unsorted. Sample: PBMCs, taken at surgery. All receptors come from a female donor with early-stage non-small cell lung cancer.

By share, this clonotype ranks as medium-sized. The chain joins TRBV10-3 to TRBJ2-3; the D gene is possibly TRBD2 (6 bases). The CDR3 consists of 13 residues. From germline, CDR1 is ENHRY and CDR2 SYGVKD. The CDR3 protein is CGYSRERTDTQYF. DNA of the CDR3: TGTGGCTACTCCCGGGAGCGCACAGATACGCAGTATTTT.

This clonotype was picked up many times. This chain links TRBV2 with TRBJ1-1; D perhaps matches TRBD1 (5 bases). The length of the CDR3 is 17 residues. The V end was cut by 4 bases, the J end by 1 base, with 19 bases between. Germline V gene data show CDR1 as SNHLY and CDR2 as FYNNEI. This CDR3 is CASSGGVGGLRNTEAFF. DNA of the CDR3: TGTGCCAGCAGTGGGGGAGTTGGGGGATTGCGGAACACTGAAGCTTTCTTT. Full variable domain (outside the CDR3, taken from reference TRBV2 and TRBJ1-1): EPEVTQTPSHQVTQMGQEVILRCVPISNHLYFYWYRQILGQKVEFLVSFYNNEISEKSEIFDDQFSVERPDGSNFTLKIRSTKLEDSAMYFCASSGGVGGLRNTEAFFGQGTRLTVV.

Ten or more counts support this clonotype. The chain employs TRBV5-6 and TRBJ1-5; TRBD1 might be the D (5 bases). Per the germline V gene, CDR1 is SGHDT and CDR2 is YYEEEE. V lost 1 base, J lost 5 bases, and 13 bases lay in between. This CDR3 comprises 15 residues. CDR3 region: CASSLTGTGHQPQHF. The CDR3 nucleotides read TGTGCCAGCAGCTTGACGGGAACGGGGCATCAGCCCCAGCATTTT. Together with reference TRBV5-6 and TRBJ1-5, the CDR3 gives the full variable domain: DAGVTQSPTHLIKTRGQQVTLRCSPKSGHDTVSWYQQALGQGPQFIFQYYEEEERQRGNFPDRFSGHQFPNYSSELNVNALLLGDSALYLCASSLTGTGHQPQHFGDGTRLSIL.

This clonotype ranks as medium-sized. The rearrangement joins TRBV10-3 to TRBJ2-3; 8 bases align to TRBD2. CDR1 is ENHRY, CDR2 SYGVKD, per germline. V was clipped by 2 bases and J by 3 bases; unmatched bases: 4. The CDR3 runs 15 residues. The CDR3 bases are TGTGCCATCAGTGAGGCTCGGGGGGGAACAGATACGCAGTATTTT. Its protein is CAISEARGGTDTQYF.

This clonotype was counted ten times or more. The V gene is TRBV15, the J gene TRBJ2-3; 7 bases are shared with TRBD2. This CDR3 comprises 13 residues. Unmatched junction bases numbered 4, after V lost 0 bases and J lost 10 bases. The V gene's germline CDR1 is LNHNV and CDR2 YYDKDF (reference sequence). For the CDR3, the DNA is TGTGCCACCAGCAGAGATCTTGGGGGGGCGCAGTATTTT. Protein: CATSRDLGGAQYF.

This clonotype was observed many times. The chain recombines TRBV4-3 with TRBJ2-7; 9 bases line up with TRBD1. From germline, CDR1 is LGHNA and CDR2 YSLEER. The CDR3 runs to 14 residues. V trimming: 5 bases; J trimming: 6 bases; junction bases outside the gene matches: 8. CDR3 DNA: TGCGCCAGCAGCTCCCGGACAGGGGCCATCGAGCAGTACTTC. It encodes CASSSRTGAIEQYF.

In DNA, the CDR3 is TGTGCCAGCAGTGAATTCCGGGGGCTCGAGCAGTACTTC. Its protein is CASSEFRGLEQYF. The chain links TRBV25-1 to TRBJ2-7; the D call may be TRBD1 or TRBD2 (6 bases each). V lost 1 base and J lost 6, with 10 bases in between. Germline V gene data show CDR1 as MGHDK and CDR2 as SYGVNS. The CDR3 length is 13 residues.

The rearrangement uses TRBV6-5 and TRBJ2-7, with D perhaps matching TRBD1 (6 bases). This CDR3 is built from 14 residues. From germline, CDR1 is MNHEY and CDR2 SVGAGI. Trimming removed 5 bases from V and 2 bases from J, with 13 bases in between. This CDR3 reads CASSQQRDTYEQYF. CDR3 nucleotides: TGTGCCAGCAGTCAACAAAGGGACACCTACGAGCAGTACTTC.

This clonotype came up many times. Here the CDR3 reads CSARETGRTEAFF. Here the CDR3 DNA reads TGCAGTGCTAGAGAAACAGGGCGGACTGAAGCTTTCTTT. The chain couples TRBV20-1 to TRBJ1-1; D possibly corresponds to TRBD1 (6 bases). Trimming pared 0 bases from V and 5 bases from J, leaving 10 bases between. The germline V gene encodes CDR1 DFQATT and CDR2 SNEGSKA (reference sequence). The CDR3 is 13 residues long.

Many counts were recorded for this clonotype. The chain recombines TRBV29-1 with TRBJ2-6, with 8 bases fitting TRBD1. Losses at the gene ends were 5 bases for V and 2 bases for J; bases not matched to a gene: 5. This CDR3 has 15 amino acids. Germline-derived CDR1 and CDR2 are SQVTM and ANQGSEA. CDR3 sequence: CSVSTGGTGANVLTF. DNA of the CDR3: TGCAGCGTTTCTACAGGGGGAACTGGGGCCAACGTCCTGACTTTC.

V usage is TRBV4-3 and J usage is TRBJ1-2; 9 bases line up with TRBD1. The V gene's germline CDR1 is LGHNA and CDR2 YSLEER. This CDR3 comprises 15 residues. V trimming: 0 bases; J trimming: 5 bases; junction bases outside the gene matches: 4. For the CDR3, the DNA is TGCGCCAGCAGCCAAGAGACAGGGGGAGTTTATGGCTACACCTTC. Translation gives CASSQETGGVYGYTF.

The chain combines TRBV27 with TRBJ1-1; D call uncertain. V was shortened by 0 bases and J by 0 bases, with 2 bases between the two germline ends. CDR3 length equals 13 residues. Per germline, CDR1 MNHEY and CDR2 SMNVEV (reference sequence). The DNA of the CDR3 is TGTGCCAGCAGTTTATCAGTGAACACTGAAGCTTTCTTT. Its translation is CASSLSVNTEAFF.

V is TRBV4-1 and J is TRBJ2-7; no clear D. CDR1 and CDR2 from the germline V gene are MGHRA and YSYEKL. The V end lost 0 bases, the J end lost 4 bases, and 13 bases lay between the germline ends. CDR3 length: 15 amino acids. CDR3: CASSQEGSLGYEQYF. CDR3 coding DNA: TGCGCCAGCAGCCAAGAGGGGTCTTTGGGGTACGAGCAGTACTTC.

This clonotype is termed medium-sized. The gene calls are TRBV30 and TRBJ2-7; D not resolved. V lost 1 base to trimming and J lost 3 bases, with 10 bases between them. CDR3 length: 13 residues. The germline V gene encodes CDR1 GTSNPN and CDR2 SVGIG (reference sequence). CDR3 DNA: TGTGCCTGGAGTGGGACGGGCGGCTACGAGCAGTACTTC. This encodes CAWSGTGGYEQYF. The full variable domain, rest sourced from reference TRBV30 and TRBJ2-7, is SQTIHQWPATLVQPVGSPLSLECTVEGTSNPNLYWYRQAAGRGLQLLFYSVGIGQISSEVPQNLSASRPQDRQFILSSKKLLLSDSGFYLCAWSGTGGYEQYFGPGTRLTVT.

This clonotype was seen many times. The V call is TRBV11-3, the J call TRBJ2-1; D might be TRBD1 or TRBD2, each matching 5 bases. V lost 1 base and J lost 10, with 11 bases in between. Germline V CDR1 and CDR2: SGHNT, YENEEA. The CDR3 sequence is 13 residues long. CDR3 region: CASSLGLRGEQFF. The CDR3 DNA is TGTGCCAGCAGCTTAGGCCTCCGGGGCGAGCAGTTCTTC.

V usage is TRBV23-1 and J usage is TRBJ1-6; D may be TRBD1 (6 bases). TRBV23-1 is assigned to the ORF class and has an uncertain function. Trimming removed 8 bases from V and 12 bases from J, with 23 bases in between. The CDR3 consists of 15 residues. The CDR3 protein is CASRQDSWFLRPLHF. The CDR3 DNA follows: TGCGCCAGCCGCCAGGACAGTTGGTTTTTGAGACCCCTCCACTTT.

This clonotype was detected only a few times. The rearrangement joins TRBV6-6 to TRBJ1-2; D possibly corresponds to TRBD1 (6 bases). The germline V gene has CDR1 MNHNY and CDR2 SVGAGI (reference sequence). The CDR3 length is 13 residues. V lost 8 bases, J lost 0 bases, and 10 bases lay in between. CDR3 nucleotides: TGTGCCAGCCACGCAGGGGCTAACTATGGCTACACCTTC. Translation: CASHAGANYGYTF.

This clonotype was picked up many times. V usage is TRBV29-1 and J usage is TRBJ1-1; D might be TRBD1 (5 bases). Trimming cost V 1 base and J 8 bases, with 17 bases left between them. The CDR3 extends over 14 amino acids. CDR1 is SQVTM and CDR2 is ANQGSEA in the germline V gene. Here the CDR3 reads CSVEGGGASGEAFF. CDR3 nucleotide sequence: TGCAGCGTTGAAGGTGGTGGGGCCTCCGGGGAAGCTTTCTTT.